This is a list of T cell receptor beta chains from one sample in a study of shared clonotypes between healthy human individuals. Assay: immunoSEQ multiplex PCR; the TCRdb copy retains only in-frame clones and omits some. There are 450,000 to 700,000 clones in the sample; over 95% occur only once, and 0.11% lies in the top ten. The sample consisted of naive CD8+ T cells sorted from blood. All receptors come from a woman under 40 in good health. Each CDR3 is given with its conserved first and last residue. The order of the fields is V gene, D gene, clone size, J gene, CDR3 protein, CDR3 DNA. D genes are given only for firm matches. Not every row has a clone size; where given, it reads once, few, many or a size class.

>TRBV7-2|-|-|TRBJ2-3
CACLIPGPILDTQYF
TGTGCCTGCTTAATACCGGGACCCATACTAGATACGCAGTATTTT
>TRBV28|TRBD2|once|TRBJ2-7
CASSFRGAYEQYF
TGTGCCAGCAGTTTTCGGGGGGCCTACGAGCAGTACTTC
>TRBV2|TRBD1|-|TRBJ2-7
CASSGGTGEHEQYF
TGTGCCAGCAGCGGCGGGACAGGGGAGCACGAGCAGTACTTC
>TRBV9|-|-|TRBJ2-1
CASSVGGVEQFF
TGTGCCAGCAGCGTAGGGGGGGTTGAGCAGTTCTTC
>TRBV21-1|-|-|TRBJ2-5
CASSKRAGNRESEETQYF
TGTGCCAGCAGCAAAAGGGCAGGGAACAGGGAGAGCGAAGAGACCCAGTACTTC
>TRBV6-5|TRBD1|-|TRBJ2-1
CASSYSRDRGNYEQFF
TGTGCCAGCAGTTACTCGAGGGACAGGGGGAACTATGAGCAGTTCTTC
>TRBV13|TRBD1|-|TRBJ1-2
CASSLSGTGILYGYTF
TGTGCCAGCAGCTTATCCGGGACAGGGATTCTTTATGGCTACACCTTC
>TRBV27|-|-|TRBJ1-4
CASSLSYPGANEKLFF
TGTGCCAGCAGTTTATCCTACCCTGGGGCTAATGAAAAACTGTTTTTT
>TRBV7-8|TRBD2|-|TRBJ2-1
CASSPGLAGGIYNEQFF
TGTGCCAGCAGCCCCGGACTAGCGGGAGGGATCTACAATGAGCAGTTCTTC
>TRBV27|-|-|TRBJ1-2
CASSPTSAGIYGYTF
TGTGCCAGCAGTCCGACATCCGCGGGGATCTATGGCTACACCTTC
>TRBV2|TRBD1|-|TRBJ1-2
CASSPGQGSYGYTF
TGTGCCAGCAGCCCGGGACAGGGGTCCTATGGCTACACCTTC
>TRBV27|TRBD2|once|TRBJ2-7
CASSYSAGTFTYEQYF
TGTGCCAGCAGTTACTCAGCGGGGACCTTTACCTACGAGCAGTACTTC
>TRBV6-1|-|-|TRBJ1-1
CASSEDSWGWSGPEAFF
TGTGCCAGCAGTGAAGACAGTTGGGGCTGGAGTGGACCTGAAGCTTTCTTT
>TRBV6-5|TRBD2|once|TRBJ2-7
CASSPTSGTYEQYF
TGTGCCAGCAGTCCGACTAGCGGGACCTACGAGCAGTACTTC
>TRBV5-5|TRBD2|-|TRBJ2-1
CASSLGLASYNEQFF
TGTGCCAGCAGCTTGGGACTAGCATCCTACAATGAGCAGTTCTTC
>TRBV14|TRBD1|-|TRBJ2-1
CASSRTGVGNEQFF
TGTGCCAGCAGCCGGACAGGGGTCGGGAATGAGCAGTTCTTC
>TRBV5-1|TRBD2|-|TRBJ2-3
CASSQLAGDDPDTQYF
TGCGCCAGCAGCCAACTAGCGGGAGATGACCCAGATACGCAGTATTTT
>TRBV9|-|once|TRBJ2-3
CASSGPNRAVDTQYF
TGTGCCAGCAGCGGGCCCAATCGAGCGGTAGATACGCAGTATTTT
>TRBV28|-|-|TRBJ2-1
CASRVRERSYNEQFF
TGTGCCAGCAGGGTGAGGGAGCGCTCTTACAATGAGCAGTTCTTC
>TRBV11-2|-|-|TRBJ2-1
CASSLVGNEQFF
TGTGCCAGCAGCTTAGTGGGTAATGAGCAGTTCTTC
>TRBV7-9|TRBD1|once|TRBJ1-1
CASSSGGGRANTEAFF
TGTGCCAGCAGCTCAGGGGGTGGCAGGGCGAACACTGAAGCTTTCTTT
>TRBV6-4|-|-|TRBJ1-2
CASSDEDGYTF
TGTGCCAGCAGTGACGAGGATGGCTACACCTTC
>TRBV5-4|-|-|TRBJ1-2
CASSPSHLNYGYTF
TGTGCCAGCAGCCCGTCCCATCTAAACTATGGCTACACCTTC
>TRBV23-1|-|once|TRBJ1-5
CASRSSIYSNQPQHF
TGCGCCAGCCGCTCTTCAATTTATAGCAATCAGCCCCAGCATTTT
>TRBV9|-|-|TRBJ2-5
CASSVGGEETQYF
TGTGCCAGCAGCGTAGGGGGTGAAGAGACCCAGTACTTC
>TRBV27|TRBD2|-|TRBJ2-7
CASSLWGTSSSEQYF
TGTGCCAGCAGTTTATGGGGGACTAGTTCGTCCGAGCAGTACTTC
>TRBV11-2|TRBD2|-|TRBJ2-2
CASSLARGVGTGELFF
TGTGCCAGCAGCTTAGCTCGGGGGGTGGGCACCGGGGAGCTGTTTTTT
>TRBV7-8|TRBD1|-|TRBJ1-1
CASSRKMQGATEAFF
TGTGCCAGCAGCCGGAAGATGCAGGGGGCCACTGAAGCTTTCTTT
>TRBV19|-|once|TRBJ1-5
CASSIGRRGFQPQHF
TGTGCCAGTAGTATAGGACGGCGGGGTTTTCAGCCCCAGCATTTT
>TRBV6-5|-|-|TRBJ2-7
CASKIADSSYEQYF
TGTGCCAGCAAAATAGCGGATAGCTCCTACGAGCAGTACTTC
>TRBV9|TRBD1|-|TRBJ1-1
CASSVRPGGYTEAFF
TGTGCCAGCAGCGTGAGGCCAGGGGGATACACTGAAGCTTTCTTT
>TRBV28|TRBD2|-|TRBJ2-3
CASSVGLAGVDDTQYF
TGTGCCAGCAGTGTAGGACTAGCGGGTGTCGATGATACGCAGTATTTT
>TRBV7-9|TRBD1|-|TRBJ2-6
CASSLNEGAAGANVLTF
TGTGCCAGCAGCTTGAACGAGGGGGCAGCTGGGGCCAACGTCCTGACTTTC
>TRBV27|-|-|TRBJ1-2
CASSQGNGYTF
TGTGCCAGCAGTCAGGGGAATGGCTACACCTTC
>TRBV5-1|TRBD2|-|TRBJ2-1
CASTPRAGGNEQFF
TGCGCCAGCACCCCTCGAGCGGGAGGCAATGAGCAGTTCTTC
>TRBV27|-|-|TRBJ2-2
CASSLSIGFGTGELFF
TGTGCCAGCAGTTTATCGATTGGGTTCGGGACCGGGGAGCTGTTTTTT
>TRBV7-9|TRBD1|-|TRBJ2-5
CASRGTGLETQYF
TGTGCCAGCAGAGGGACAGGGTTGGAGACCCAGTACTTC
>TRBV4-1|TRBD1|once|TRBJ2-7
CASSQRPDRDNEQYF
TGCGCCAGCAGCCAACGACCGGACAGGGACAACGAGCAGTACTTC
>TRBV6-5|-|-|TRBJ1-4
CASSYSQGAGEKLFF
TGTGCCAGCAGTTACTCCCAGGGCGCGGGGGAAAAACTGTTTTTT
>TRBV4-1|TRBD2|once|TRBJ2-7
CASSLRVAGGYEQYF
TGCGCCAGCAGCCTTCGGGTAGCGGGAGGGTACGAGCAGTACTTC
>TRBV5-6|TRBD1|-|TRBJ2-7
CASSTEGQGAGEQYF
TGTGCCAGCAGCACAGAGGGACAGGGGGCCGGGGAGCAGTACTTC
>TRBV5-5|-|-|TRBJ2-3
CASSLGSDTQYF
TGTGCCAGCAGCTTGGGATCAGATACGCAGTATTTT
>TRBV28|TRBD2|-|TRBJ2-5
CATVTSGMGMAQYF
TGTGCCACCGTAACTAGCGGGATGGGGATGGCCCAGTACTTC
>TRBV27|TRBD1|-|TRBJ1-5
CASTKTGGNQPQHF
TGTGCCAGCACAAAGACAGGGGGCAATCAGCCCCAGCATTTT
>TRBV5-1|TRBD2|-|TRBJ2-1
CASSLYPSGGVGNEQFF
TGCGCCAGCAGCTTGTATCCTAGCGGGGGAGTAGGCAATGAGCAGTTCTTC
>TRBV9|-|-|TRBJ1-4
CASSELNEKLFF
TGTGCCAGCAGCGAACTCAATGAAAAACTGTTTTTT
>TRBV6-1|-|-|TRBJ2-7
CASSEMIHPFEPSGSYEQYF
TGTGCCAGCAGTGAGATGATACACCCCTTCGAACCGAGCGGCTCCTACGAGCAGTACTTC
>TRBV10-3|-|-|TRBJ2-2
CAISEPLMASSSTGELFF
TGTGCCATCAGTGAGCCGTTGATGGCTAGTTCATCCACCGGGGAGCTGTTTTTT
>TRBV25-1|-|-|TRBJ2-1
CASSDPRAEDSYNEQFF
TGTGCCAGCAGTGATCCCCGGGCAGAAGACTCCTACAATGAGCAGTTCTTC
>TRBV4-1|-|-|TRBJ1-1
CASTSGWDTEAFF
TGCGCCAGCACCTCAGGGTGGGACACTGAAGCTTTCTTT